These T cell receptor beta chains were read from a single sample in a study of Graves' ophthalmopathy and Graves' hyperthyroidism. A single record per CDR3 protein comes from TCRdb applying MiXCR to the multiplex PCR reads. The profile shows 500,000 to 600,000 distinct CDR3 sequences, 39% of them singletons. Sample: peripheral blood or thyroid tissue (not recorded which). The receptors come from an adult man with Graves' hyperthyroidism. The CDR3 runs from the conserved cysteine through the conserved F or W. D genes are given only for firm matches. Only some rows state a clone size, as once, few, many or a class for expanded clones.

D gene: TRBD1; J gene: TRBJ1-1; clone size: .; V gene: TRBV20-1; CDR3 DNA: TGCAGCGTGCAGGGGGTAGCTTTCTTT; CDR3 protein: CSVQGVAFF
D gene: .; J gene: TRBJ1-2; clone size: .; V gene: TRBV28; CDR3 DNA: TGTGCCAGCAGTTTAAGGACAGCGGGAGGCTACACCTTC; CDR3 protein: CASSLRTAGGYTF
D gene: .; J gene: TRBJ1-6; clone size: .; V gene: TRBV9; CDR3 DNA: TGTGCCAGCAGCGTAGACCGGAGCTCCTATAATTCACCCCTCCACTTT; CDR3 protein: CASSVDRSSYNSPLHF
D gene: .; J gene: TRBJ2-7; clone size: many; V gene: TRBV6-5; CDR3 DNA: TGTGCCAGCAGTTACCGGGGCAGGGAAGGCGAGCAGTACTTC; CDR3 protein: CASSYRGREGEQYF
D gene: TRBD2; J gene: TRBJ2-2; clone size: many; V gene: TRBV5-1; CDR3 DNA: TGCGCCAGCAGCAAGGGACTAGCGGACACCGGGGAGCTGTTTTTT; CDR3 protein: CASSKGLADTGELFF
D gene: TRBD2; J gene: TRBJ2-5; clone size: .; V gene: TRBV10-3; CDR3 DNA: TGTGCCATCAGGGGACTAGCGGGGGGAGAGACCCAGTACTTC; CDR3 protein: CAIRGLAGGETQYF
D gene: .; J gene: TRBJ1-6; clone size: .; V gene: TRBV12-3/TRBV12-4; CDR3 DNA: TGTGCCAGCAGTTTCGGGCGACAGATCTCCTATAATTCACCCCTCCACTTT; CDR3 protein: CASSFGRQISYNSPLHF
D gene: .; J gene: TRBJ2-3; clone size: .; V gene: TRBV10-3; CDR3 DNA: TGTGCCAGCATTGGAGGTAGCACAGATACGCAGTATTTT; CDR3 protein: CASIGGSTDTQYF
D gene: .; J gene: TRBJ2-3; clone size: few; V gene: TRBV20-1; CDR3 DNA: TGCAGTGCTAGAGTGGGCCTCGGGGCTGCTGATACGCAGTATTTT; CDR3 protein: CSARVGLGAADTQYF
D gene: .; J gene: TRBJ1-4; clone size: many; V gene: TRBV7-9; CDR3 DNA: TGTGCCAGCAGCTTACGGAACCAGGGTCTGAATGAAAAACTGTTTTTT; CDR3 protein: CASSLRNQGLNEKLFF
D gene: .; J gene: TRBJ1-6; clone size: many; V gene: TRBV7-2; CDR3 DNA: TGTGCCAGCAGCCTCGGGGGAGTAGGGTCACCCCTCCACTTT; CDR3 protein: CASSLGGVGSPLHF
D gene: .; J gene: TRBJ1-4; clone size: .; V gene: TRBV20-1; CDR3 DNA: TGCAGTGCTAGAGCGGGAGAGGAGGGGGGTGGTGAAAAACTGTTTTTT; CDR3 protein: CSARAGEEGGGEKLFF
D gene: .; J gene: TRBJ2-7; clone size: many; V gene: TRBV6-6; CDR3 DNA: TGTGCCAGCAGTTACTCGAGAGCGGAACCTTACGAGCAGTACTTC; CDR3 protein: CASSYSRAEPYEQYF
D gene: .; J gene: TRBJ2-3; clone size: .; V gene: TRBV9; CDR3 DNA: TGCGCCAGCAGCTTGGGATCACGCAGCACAGATACGCAGTATTTT; CDR3 protein: CASSLGSRSTDTQYF
D gene: .; J gene: TRBJ2-7; clone size: .; V gene: TRBV25-1; CDR3 DNA: TGTGCCAGCATCGGGGGGACATCCTACGAGCAGTACTTC; CDR3 protein: CASIGGTSYEQYF
D gene: TRBD1; J gene: TRBJ2-5; clone size: many; V gene: TRBV10-3; CDR3 DNA: TGTGCCATCAGTGCGTCGACAGGGGCCCAAGAGACCCAGTACTTC; CDR3 protein: CAISASTGAQETQYF
D gene: .; J gene: TRBJ1-2; clone size: many; V gene: TRBV24-1; CDR3 DNA: TGTGCCACCAGTGCGAGAGGACAGCCCTATGGCTACACCTTC; CDR3 protein: CATSARGQPYGYTF
D gene: TRBD1; J gene: TRBJ2-6; clone size: many; V gene: TRBV6-1; CDR3 DNA: TGTGCCAGCAGTGAGAGGACAGGGAGGTCTGGGGCCAACGTCCTGACTTTC; CDR3 protein: CASSERTGRSGANVLTF
D gene: TRBD1; J gene: TRBJ1-1; clone size: once; V gene: TRBV20-1; CDR3 DNA: TGCAGTGCTGGCCGACAGGGATCCCACGCTTTCTTT; CDR3 protein: CSAGRQGSHAFF
D gene: .; J gene: TRBJ1-6; clone size: few; V gene: TRBV3-1; CDR3 DNA: TGTGCCAGCAGCCCCAGACGGTATAATTCACCCCTCCACTTT; CDR3 protein: CASSPRRYNSPLHF
D gene: TRBD2; J gene: TRBJ2-7; clone size: many; V gene: TRBV7-9; CDR3 DNA: TGTGCCAGCAGCTTAGAGCGGGACGACTACGAGCAGTACTTC; CDR3 protein: CASSLERDDYEQYF
D gene: .; J gene: TRBJ2-5; clone size: .; V gene: TRBV24-1; CDR3 DNA: TGTGCCACCAGTGTTGGGGGGGCCCTGGACAATGAGACCCAGTACTTC; CDR3 protein: CATSVGGALDNETQYF
D gene: .; J gene: TRBJ1-4; clone size: .; V gene: TRBV30; CDR3 DNA: TGTGCCTGGTCATCGGAAAAACTGTTTTTT; CDR3 protein: CAWSSEKLFF
D gene: TRBD1; J gene: TRBJ1-6; clone size: once; V gene: TRBV12-3/TRBV12-4; CDR3 DNA: TGTGCCAGCAGGCTGACAGGGACTTCCCCCCTCCACTTT; CDR3 protein: CASRLTGTSPLHF
D gene: TRBD1; J gene: TRBJ2-7; clone size: few; V gene: TRBV3-1; CDR3 DNA: TGTGCCAGCAAACCGGGACAGGCCTCCTACGAGCAGTACTTC; CDR3 protein: CASKPGQASYEQYF
D gene: .; J gene: TRBJ2-3; clone size: .; V gene: TRBV2; CDR3 DNA: TGTGCCAGCAGGGACGACCCCAAAACAGATACGCAGTATTTT; CDR3 protein: CASRDDPKTDTQYF
D gene: .; J gene: TRBJ2-2; clone size: .; V gene: TRBV7-9; CDR3 DNA: TGTGCCAGCAGCTTACGACGAGCCAGGGAGCTGTTTTTT; CDR3 protein: CASSLRRARELFF
D gene: .; J gene: TRBJ2-7; clone size: .; V gene: TRBV7-8; CDR3 DNA: TGTGCCAGCAGCACCCTCGGTCCGGGTTACGAGCAGTACTTC; CDR3 protein: CASSTLGPGYEQYF
D gene: TRBD1; J gene: TRBJ2-7; clone size: many; V gene: TRBV9; CDR3 DNA: TGTGCCAGCAGCGTGGGGACAGGGGGTTCCTACGAGCAGTACTTC; CDR3 protein: CASSVGTGGSYEQYF
D gene: .; J gene: TRBJ1-3; clone size: many; V gene: TRBV15; CDR3 DNA: TGTGCCACCAGCAGAGACTCGAGCTCTGGAAACACCATATATTTT; CDR3 protein: CATSRDSSSGNTIYF
D gene: TRBD2; J gene: TRBJ2-1; clone size: many; V gene: TRBV2; CDR3 DNA: TGTGCCAGCAGTGGTGAAACTAGCGGGGGTCGGGACGATGAGCAGTTCTTC; CDR3 protein: CASSGETSGGRDDEQFF
D gene: TRBD1; J gene: TRBJ1-6; clone size: .; V gene: TRBV2; CDR3 DNA: TGTGCCAGCAGTGAACTCTGGACAGGGGATTACCCCCTCCACTTT; CDR3 protein: CASSELWTGDYPLHF
D gene: TRBD1; J gene: TRBJ1-5; clone size: many; V gene: TRBV12-3/TRBV12-4; CDR3 DNA: TGTGCCAGCAGGACAGGGACACATCAGCCCCAGCATTTT; CDR3 protein: CASRTGTHQPQHF
D gene: TRBD1; J gene: TRBJ1-6; clone size: .; V gene: TRBV10-3; CDR3 DNA: TGTGCCATCAGTTATTCACGACAGGGAGGGAATTCACCCCTCCACTTT; CDR3 protein: CAISYSRQGGNSPLHF
D gene: .; J gene: TRBJ2-3; clone size: .; V gene: TRBV7-2; CDR3 DNA: TGTGCCAGCAGCTCAGCGGGCCGTCGCACAGATACGCAGTATTTT; CDR3 protein: CASSSAGRRTDTQYF
D gene: TRBD1; J gene: TRBJ1-2; clone size: many; V gene: TRBV5-1; CDR3 DNA: TGCGCCAGCAGCGGAGGGACAGGGGCTGGCTATGGCTACACCTTC; CDR3 protein: CASSGGTGAGYGYTF
D gene: TRBD1; J gene: TRBJ2-7; clone size: many; V gene: TRBV20-1; CDR3 DNA: TGCAGTGCTAGTACAGGGGACGCGGCCTACGAGCAGTACTTC; CDR3 protein: CSASTGDAAYEQYF
D gene: .; J gene: TRBJ2-5; clone size: few; V gene: TRBV3-1; CDR3 DNA: TGTGCCAGCAGCCAAGACCCCCTGGAGACCCAGTACTTC; CDR3 protein: CASSQDPLETQYF
D gene: TRBD1; J gene: TRBJ2-2; clone size: few; V gene: TRBV6-5; CDR3 DNA: TGTGCCAGCAGACGAGACAGGGTAGGGAACACCGGGGAGCTGTTTTTT; CDR3 protein: CASRRDRVGNTGELFF
D gene: .; J gene: TRBJ2-1; clone size: .; V gene: TRBV15; CDR3 DNA: TGTGCCACCAGCAGAGATTACTACAATGAGCAGTTCTTC; CDR3 protein: CATSRDYYNEQFF
D gene: TRBD1; J gene: TRBJ2-7; clone size: few; V gene: TRBV28; CDR3 DNA: TGTGCCAGCAGTTCAACGGGACAGGGGGCTTACGAGCAGTACTTC; CDR3 protein: CASSSTGQGAYEQYF
D gene: .; J gene: TRBJ2-7; clone size: many; V gene: TRBV20-1; CDR3 DNA: TGCAGTGCTAGAGATACTGGGGCACTGGTCTCCTACGAGCAGTACTTC; CDR3 protein: CSARDTGALVSYEQYF
D gene: .; J gene: TRBJ2-1; clone size: .; V gene: TRBV5-1; CDR3 DNA: TGTGCCAGCAGCTTAGGTGGTAGCTCCTACAATGAGCAGTTCTTC; CDR3 protein: CASSLGGSSYNEQFF
D gene: .; J gene: TRBJ1-1; clone size: once; V gene: TRBV12-3/TRBV12-4; CDR3 DNA: TGTGCCAGCAGTTTAGGGACAGCGTTCACTGAAGCTTTCTTT; CDR3 protein: CASSLGTAFTEAFF
D gene: TRBD1; J gene: TRBJ1-4; clone size: many; V gene: TRBV5-1; CDR3 DNA: TGCGCCAGCAGCTCATCCGGACAGGGGGAAAAACTGTTTTTT; CDR3 protein: CASSSSGQGEKLFF
D gene: TRBD2; J gene: TRBJ2-7; clone size: .; V gene: TRBV30; CDR3 DNA: TGTGCCCGCCTTCTAGCGGGGGGGCCTCCGGAGCAGTACTTC; CDR3 protein: CARLLAGGPPEQYF
D gene: .; J gene: TRBJ1-4; clone size: many; V gene: TRBV20-1; CDR3 DNA: TGCAGTGCTCCGAGCCAGGGGCTGGGCGAAAAACTGTTTTTT; CDR3 protein: CSAPSQGLGEKLFF
D gene: .; J gene: TRBJ1-1; clone size: .; V gene: TRBV7-9; CDR3 DNA: TGTGCCAGCAGCTTAGCACCGGGACAAACGAACACTGAAGCTTTCTTT; CDR3 protein: CASSLAPGQTNTEAFF
D gene: TRBD2; J gene: TRBJ2-1; clone size: .; V gene: TRBV12-3/TRBV12-4; CDR3 DNA: TGTGCCAGCAGTTTGGGAGCGGGAGACCGTGAGCAGTTCTTC; CDR3 protein: CASSLGAGDREQFF
D gene: TRBD2; J gene: TRBJ2-6; clone size: .; V gene: TRBV10-1; CDR3 DNA: TGCGCCAGCAGTGAGTCCCGGGGGGGCTCTGGGGCCAACGTCCTGACTTTC; CDR3 protein: CASSESRGGSGANVLTF
D gene: TRBD1; J gene: TRBJ1-6; clone size: many; V gene: TRBV2; CDR3 DNA: TGTGCCAGCAGCGGGACAGATAATAATTCACCCCTCCACTTT; CDR3 protein: CASSGTDNNSPLHF